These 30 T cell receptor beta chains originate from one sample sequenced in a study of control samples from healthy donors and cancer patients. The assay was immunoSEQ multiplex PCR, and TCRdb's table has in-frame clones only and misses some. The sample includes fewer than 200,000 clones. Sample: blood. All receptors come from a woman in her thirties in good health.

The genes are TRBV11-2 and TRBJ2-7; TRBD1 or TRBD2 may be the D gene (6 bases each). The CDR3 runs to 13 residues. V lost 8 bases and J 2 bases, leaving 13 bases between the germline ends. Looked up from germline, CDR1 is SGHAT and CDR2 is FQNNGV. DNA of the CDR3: TGTGCCAGCCGGGCGGAGGGGGCCTACGAGCAGTACTTC. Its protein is CASRAEGAYEQYF.

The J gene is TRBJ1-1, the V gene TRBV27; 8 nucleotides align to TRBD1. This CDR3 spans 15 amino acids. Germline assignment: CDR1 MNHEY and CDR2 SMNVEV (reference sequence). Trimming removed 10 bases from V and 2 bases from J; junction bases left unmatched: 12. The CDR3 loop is CATSIGQGRNTEAFF. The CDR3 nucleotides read TGTGCCACCTCAATCGGACAGGGTAGAAACACTGAAGCTTTCTTT.

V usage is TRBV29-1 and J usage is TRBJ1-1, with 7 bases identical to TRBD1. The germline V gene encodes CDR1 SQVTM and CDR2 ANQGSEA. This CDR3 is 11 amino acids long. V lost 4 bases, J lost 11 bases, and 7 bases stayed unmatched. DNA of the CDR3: TGCAGCGTTGGAGGTACAGGGGAGGCTTTCTTT. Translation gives CSVGGTGEAFF.

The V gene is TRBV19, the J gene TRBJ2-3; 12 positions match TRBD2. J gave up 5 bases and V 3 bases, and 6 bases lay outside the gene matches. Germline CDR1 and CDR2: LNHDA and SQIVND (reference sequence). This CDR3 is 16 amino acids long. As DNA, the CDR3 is TGTGCCAGTAGTATCCGACTAGCGGGGGATGGAGATACGCAGTATTTT. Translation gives CASSIRLAGDGDTQYF.

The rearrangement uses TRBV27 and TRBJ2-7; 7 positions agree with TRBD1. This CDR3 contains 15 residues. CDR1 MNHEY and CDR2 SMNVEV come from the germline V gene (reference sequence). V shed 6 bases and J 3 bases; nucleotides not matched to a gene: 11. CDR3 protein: CASRSPRQGIYEQYF. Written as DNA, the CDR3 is TGTGCCAGCAGGTCCCCGAGACAGGGAATCTACGAGCAGTACTTC.

The DNA of the CDR3 is TGTGCCAGCAGCTTGAATGAAGCTTTCTTT. Its translation: CASSLNEAFF. V and J are TRBV5-8 and TRBJ1-1, with unresolved D. Trimming left V 1 base short and J 7 bases short, with 2 bases between. The CDR3 sequence is 10 residues long. Germline CDR1 reads SGHTS; CDR2 reads YDEGEE.

CDR3 in DNA: TGCGCCAGCTTACGAGAGGACAGGACGGGCCGGGGCTACACCTTC. It yields the protein CASLREDRTGRGYTF. The chain employs TRBV4-1 and TRBJ1-2, with 7 bases identical to TRBD1. With 8 bases clipped from V and 8 bases from J, the junction kept 17 bases outside the gene matches. The CDR3 is 15 residues long. The germline gives CDR1 MGHRA, CDR2 YSYEKL.

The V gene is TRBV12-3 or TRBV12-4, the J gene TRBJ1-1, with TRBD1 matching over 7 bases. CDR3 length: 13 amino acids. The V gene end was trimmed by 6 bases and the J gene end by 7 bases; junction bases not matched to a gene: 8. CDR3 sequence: CASRQGIKGEAFF. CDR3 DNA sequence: TGTGCCAGCAGACAGGGGATTAAGGGTGAAGCTTTCTTT.

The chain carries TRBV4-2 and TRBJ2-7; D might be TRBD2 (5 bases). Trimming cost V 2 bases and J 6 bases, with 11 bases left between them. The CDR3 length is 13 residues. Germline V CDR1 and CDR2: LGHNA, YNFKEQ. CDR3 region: CASSQKLEVEQYF. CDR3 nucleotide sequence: TGTGCCAGCAGCCAAAAGTTGGAGGTCGAGCAGTACTTC.

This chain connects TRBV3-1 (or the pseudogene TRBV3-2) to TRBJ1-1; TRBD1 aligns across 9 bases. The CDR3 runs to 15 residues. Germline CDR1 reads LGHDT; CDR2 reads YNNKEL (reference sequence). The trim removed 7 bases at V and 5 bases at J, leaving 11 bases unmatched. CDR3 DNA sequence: TGTGCCAGCAACCTCCTGGACAGGGGAGGGACTGAAGCTTTCTTT. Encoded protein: CASNLLDRGGTEAFF.

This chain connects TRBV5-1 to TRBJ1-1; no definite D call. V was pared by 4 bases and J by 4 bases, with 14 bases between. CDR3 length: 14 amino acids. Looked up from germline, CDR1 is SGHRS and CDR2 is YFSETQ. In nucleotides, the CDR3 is TGCGCCAGCAGCACCGGGCCAACGAGCACTGAAGCTTTCTTT. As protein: CASSTGPTSTEAFF.

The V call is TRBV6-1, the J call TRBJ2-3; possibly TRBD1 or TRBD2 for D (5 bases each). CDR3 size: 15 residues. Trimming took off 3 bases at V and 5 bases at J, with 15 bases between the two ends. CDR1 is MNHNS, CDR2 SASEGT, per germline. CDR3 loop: CASSDAGTLEDTQYF. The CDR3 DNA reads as TGTGCCAGCAGTGACGCCGGGACCCTGGAAGATACGCAGTATTTT.

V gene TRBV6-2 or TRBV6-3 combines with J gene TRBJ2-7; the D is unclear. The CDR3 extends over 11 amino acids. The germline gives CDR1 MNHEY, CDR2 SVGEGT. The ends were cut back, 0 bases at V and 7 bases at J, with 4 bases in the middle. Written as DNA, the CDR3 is TGTGCCAGCAGTTACTCGAGAGAGCAGTACTTC. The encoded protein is CASSYSREQYF.

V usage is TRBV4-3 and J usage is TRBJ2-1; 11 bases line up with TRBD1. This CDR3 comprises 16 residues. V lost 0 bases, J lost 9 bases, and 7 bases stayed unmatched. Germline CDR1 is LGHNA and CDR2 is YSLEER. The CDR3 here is CASSQDMRTGGPEQFF. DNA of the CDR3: TGCGCCAGCAGCCAAGATATGCGGACAGGGGGCCCTGAGCAGTTCTTC.

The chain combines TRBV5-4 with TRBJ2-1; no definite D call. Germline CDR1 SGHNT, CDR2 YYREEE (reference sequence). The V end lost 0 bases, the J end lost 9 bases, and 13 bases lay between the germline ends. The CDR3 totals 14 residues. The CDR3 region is CASSLVSSRGEQFF. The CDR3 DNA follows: TGTGCCAGCAGCTTGGTTTCCTCCCGTGGTGAGCAGTTCTTC. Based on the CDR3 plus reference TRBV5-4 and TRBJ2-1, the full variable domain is ETGVTQSPTHLIKTRGQQVTLRCSSQSGHNTVSWYQQALGQGPQFIFQYYREEENGRGNFPPRFSGLQFPNYSSELNVNALELDDSALYLCASSLVSSRGEQFFGPGTRLTVL.

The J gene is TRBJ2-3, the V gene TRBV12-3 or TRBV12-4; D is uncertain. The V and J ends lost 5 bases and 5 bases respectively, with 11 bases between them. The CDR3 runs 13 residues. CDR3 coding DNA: TGTGCCAGCAGTCCTCCTCCGGGAGATACGCAGTATTTT. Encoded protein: CASSPPPGDTQYF.

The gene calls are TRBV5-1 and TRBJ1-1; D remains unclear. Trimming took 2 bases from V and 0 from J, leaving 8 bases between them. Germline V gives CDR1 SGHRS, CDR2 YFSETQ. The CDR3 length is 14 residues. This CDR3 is CASSLSIMNTEAFF. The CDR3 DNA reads TGCGCCAGCAGCTTATCCATAATGAACACTGAAGCTTTCTTT.

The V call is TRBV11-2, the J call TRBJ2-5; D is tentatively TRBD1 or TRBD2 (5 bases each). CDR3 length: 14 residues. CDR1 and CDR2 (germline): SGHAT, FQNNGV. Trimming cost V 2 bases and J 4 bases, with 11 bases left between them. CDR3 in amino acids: CASSLFGGRETQYF. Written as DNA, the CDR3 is TGTGCCAGCAGCTTATTTGGGGGTAGAGAGACCCAGTACTTC.

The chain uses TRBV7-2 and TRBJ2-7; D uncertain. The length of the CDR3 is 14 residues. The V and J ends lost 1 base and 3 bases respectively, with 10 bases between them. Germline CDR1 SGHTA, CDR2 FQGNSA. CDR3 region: CASSLDEKFYEQYF. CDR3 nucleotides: TGTGCCAGCAGCTTAGACGAGAAATTCTACGAGCAGTACTTC.

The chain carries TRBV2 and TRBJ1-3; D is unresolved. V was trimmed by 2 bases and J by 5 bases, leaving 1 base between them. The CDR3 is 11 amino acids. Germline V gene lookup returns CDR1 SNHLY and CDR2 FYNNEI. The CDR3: CASSERNTIYF. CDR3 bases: TGTGCCAGCAGTGAACGAAACACCATATATTTT.

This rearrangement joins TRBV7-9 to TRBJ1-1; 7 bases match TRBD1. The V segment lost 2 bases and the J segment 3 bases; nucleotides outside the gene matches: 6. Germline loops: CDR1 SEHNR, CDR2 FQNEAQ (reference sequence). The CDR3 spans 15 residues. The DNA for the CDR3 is TGTGCCAGCAGCTTACAAGGGACAGCCGACACTGAAGCTTTCTTT. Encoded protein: CASSLQGTADTEAFF. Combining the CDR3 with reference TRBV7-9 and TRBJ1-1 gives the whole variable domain DTGVSQNPRHKITKRGQNVTFRCDPISEHNRLYWYRQTLGQGPEFLTYFQNEAQLEKSRLLSDRFSAERPKGSFSTLEIQRTEQGDSAMYLCASSLQGTADTEAFFGQGTRLTVV.

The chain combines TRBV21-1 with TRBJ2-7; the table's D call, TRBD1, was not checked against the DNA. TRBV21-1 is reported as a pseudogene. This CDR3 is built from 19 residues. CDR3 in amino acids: CASSKQGQFRNYSVYEQYF. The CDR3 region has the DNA TGTGCCAGCAGCAAACAGGGGCAGTTTAGGAACTATAGTGTCTACGAGCAGTACTTC.

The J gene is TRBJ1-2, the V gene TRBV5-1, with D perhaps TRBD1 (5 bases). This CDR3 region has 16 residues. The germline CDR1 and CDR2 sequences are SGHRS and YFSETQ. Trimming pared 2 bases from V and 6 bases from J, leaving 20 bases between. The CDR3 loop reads CASSFGDVQGRNGYTF. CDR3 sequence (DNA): TGCGCCAGCAGCTTTGGGGACGTCCAAGGAAGAAATGGCTACACCTTC.

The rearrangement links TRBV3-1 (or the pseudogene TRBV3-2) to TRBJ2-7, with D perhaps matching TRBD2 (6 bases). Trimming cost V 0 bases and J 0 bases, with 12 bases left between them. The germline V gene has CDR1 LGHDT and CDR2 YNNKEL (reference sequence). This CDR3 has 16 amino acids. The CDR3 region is CASSQEGRENSYEQYF. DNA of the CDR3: TGTGCCAGCAGCCAAGAGGGGCGGGAAAACTCCTACGAGCAGTACTTC.

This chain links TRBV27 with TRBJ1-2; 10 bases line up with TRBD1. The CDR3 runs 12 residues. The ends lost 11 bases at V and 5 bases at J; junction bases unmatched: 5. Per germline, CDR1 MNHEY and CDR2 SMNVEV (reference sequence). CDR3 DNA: TGTGCCGCGAGACAGGGGGCTTATGGCTACACCTTC. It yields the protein CAARQGAYGYTF.

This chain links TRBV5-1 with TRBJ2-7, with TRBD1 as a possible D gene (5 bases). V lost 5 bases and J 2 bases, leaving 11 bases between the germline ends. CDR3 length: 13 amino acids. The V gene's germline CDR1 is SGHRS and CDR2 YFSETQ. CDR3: CASSYGQTYEQYF. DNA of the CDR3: TGCGCCAGCAGTTACGGACAAACCTACGAGCAGTACTTC.

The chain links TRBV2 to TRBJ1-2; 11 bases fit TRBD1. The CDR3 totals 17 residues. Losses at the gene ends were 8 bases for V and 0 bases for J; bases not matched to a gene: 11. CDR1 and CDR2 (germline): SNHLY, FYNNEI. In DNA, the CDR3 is TGTGCCAGCCTTTACCGGGACAGGGGGTTGACTAACTATGGCTACACCTTC. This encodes CASLYRDRGLTNYGYTF.

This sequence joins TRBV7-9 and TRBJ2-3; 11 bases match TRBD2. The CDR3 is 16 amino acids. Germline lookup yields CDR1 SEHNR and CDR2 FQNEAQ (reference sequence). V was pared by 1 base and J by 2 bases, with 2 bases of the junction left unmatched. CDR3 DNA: TGTGCCAGCAGCTTAGGACTAGCGGGGACCACAGATACGCAGTATTTT. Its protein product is CASSLGLAGTTDTQYF.

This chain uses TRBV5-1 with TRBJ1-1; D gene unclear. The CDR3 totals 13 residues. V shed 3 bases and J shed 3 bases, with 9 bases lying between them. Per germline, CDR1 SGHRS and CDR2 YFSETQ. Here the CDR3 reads CASSSAGYTEAFF. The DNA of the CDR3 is TGCGCCAGCAGCTCCGCAGGCTACACTGAAGCTTTCTTT.

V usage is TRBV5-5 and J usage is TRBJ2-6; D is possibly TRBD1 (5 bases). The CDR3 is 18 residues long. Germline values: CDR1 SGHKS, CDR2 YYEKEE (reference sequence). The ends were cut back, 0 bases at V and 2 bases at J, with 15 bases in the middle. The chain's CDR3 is CASSLGTTAAPGANVLTF. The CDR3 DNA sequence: TGTGCCAGCAGCTTGGGTACGACAGCCGCTCCTGGGGCCAACGTCCTGACTTTC. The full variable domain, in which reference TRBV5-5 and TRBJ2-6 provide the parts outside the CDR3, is DAGVTQSPTHLIKTRGQQVTLRCSPISGHKSVSWYQQVLGQGPQFIFQYYEKEERGRGNFPDRFSARQFPNYSSELNVNALLLGDSALYLCASSLGTTAAPGANVLTFGAGSRLTVL.